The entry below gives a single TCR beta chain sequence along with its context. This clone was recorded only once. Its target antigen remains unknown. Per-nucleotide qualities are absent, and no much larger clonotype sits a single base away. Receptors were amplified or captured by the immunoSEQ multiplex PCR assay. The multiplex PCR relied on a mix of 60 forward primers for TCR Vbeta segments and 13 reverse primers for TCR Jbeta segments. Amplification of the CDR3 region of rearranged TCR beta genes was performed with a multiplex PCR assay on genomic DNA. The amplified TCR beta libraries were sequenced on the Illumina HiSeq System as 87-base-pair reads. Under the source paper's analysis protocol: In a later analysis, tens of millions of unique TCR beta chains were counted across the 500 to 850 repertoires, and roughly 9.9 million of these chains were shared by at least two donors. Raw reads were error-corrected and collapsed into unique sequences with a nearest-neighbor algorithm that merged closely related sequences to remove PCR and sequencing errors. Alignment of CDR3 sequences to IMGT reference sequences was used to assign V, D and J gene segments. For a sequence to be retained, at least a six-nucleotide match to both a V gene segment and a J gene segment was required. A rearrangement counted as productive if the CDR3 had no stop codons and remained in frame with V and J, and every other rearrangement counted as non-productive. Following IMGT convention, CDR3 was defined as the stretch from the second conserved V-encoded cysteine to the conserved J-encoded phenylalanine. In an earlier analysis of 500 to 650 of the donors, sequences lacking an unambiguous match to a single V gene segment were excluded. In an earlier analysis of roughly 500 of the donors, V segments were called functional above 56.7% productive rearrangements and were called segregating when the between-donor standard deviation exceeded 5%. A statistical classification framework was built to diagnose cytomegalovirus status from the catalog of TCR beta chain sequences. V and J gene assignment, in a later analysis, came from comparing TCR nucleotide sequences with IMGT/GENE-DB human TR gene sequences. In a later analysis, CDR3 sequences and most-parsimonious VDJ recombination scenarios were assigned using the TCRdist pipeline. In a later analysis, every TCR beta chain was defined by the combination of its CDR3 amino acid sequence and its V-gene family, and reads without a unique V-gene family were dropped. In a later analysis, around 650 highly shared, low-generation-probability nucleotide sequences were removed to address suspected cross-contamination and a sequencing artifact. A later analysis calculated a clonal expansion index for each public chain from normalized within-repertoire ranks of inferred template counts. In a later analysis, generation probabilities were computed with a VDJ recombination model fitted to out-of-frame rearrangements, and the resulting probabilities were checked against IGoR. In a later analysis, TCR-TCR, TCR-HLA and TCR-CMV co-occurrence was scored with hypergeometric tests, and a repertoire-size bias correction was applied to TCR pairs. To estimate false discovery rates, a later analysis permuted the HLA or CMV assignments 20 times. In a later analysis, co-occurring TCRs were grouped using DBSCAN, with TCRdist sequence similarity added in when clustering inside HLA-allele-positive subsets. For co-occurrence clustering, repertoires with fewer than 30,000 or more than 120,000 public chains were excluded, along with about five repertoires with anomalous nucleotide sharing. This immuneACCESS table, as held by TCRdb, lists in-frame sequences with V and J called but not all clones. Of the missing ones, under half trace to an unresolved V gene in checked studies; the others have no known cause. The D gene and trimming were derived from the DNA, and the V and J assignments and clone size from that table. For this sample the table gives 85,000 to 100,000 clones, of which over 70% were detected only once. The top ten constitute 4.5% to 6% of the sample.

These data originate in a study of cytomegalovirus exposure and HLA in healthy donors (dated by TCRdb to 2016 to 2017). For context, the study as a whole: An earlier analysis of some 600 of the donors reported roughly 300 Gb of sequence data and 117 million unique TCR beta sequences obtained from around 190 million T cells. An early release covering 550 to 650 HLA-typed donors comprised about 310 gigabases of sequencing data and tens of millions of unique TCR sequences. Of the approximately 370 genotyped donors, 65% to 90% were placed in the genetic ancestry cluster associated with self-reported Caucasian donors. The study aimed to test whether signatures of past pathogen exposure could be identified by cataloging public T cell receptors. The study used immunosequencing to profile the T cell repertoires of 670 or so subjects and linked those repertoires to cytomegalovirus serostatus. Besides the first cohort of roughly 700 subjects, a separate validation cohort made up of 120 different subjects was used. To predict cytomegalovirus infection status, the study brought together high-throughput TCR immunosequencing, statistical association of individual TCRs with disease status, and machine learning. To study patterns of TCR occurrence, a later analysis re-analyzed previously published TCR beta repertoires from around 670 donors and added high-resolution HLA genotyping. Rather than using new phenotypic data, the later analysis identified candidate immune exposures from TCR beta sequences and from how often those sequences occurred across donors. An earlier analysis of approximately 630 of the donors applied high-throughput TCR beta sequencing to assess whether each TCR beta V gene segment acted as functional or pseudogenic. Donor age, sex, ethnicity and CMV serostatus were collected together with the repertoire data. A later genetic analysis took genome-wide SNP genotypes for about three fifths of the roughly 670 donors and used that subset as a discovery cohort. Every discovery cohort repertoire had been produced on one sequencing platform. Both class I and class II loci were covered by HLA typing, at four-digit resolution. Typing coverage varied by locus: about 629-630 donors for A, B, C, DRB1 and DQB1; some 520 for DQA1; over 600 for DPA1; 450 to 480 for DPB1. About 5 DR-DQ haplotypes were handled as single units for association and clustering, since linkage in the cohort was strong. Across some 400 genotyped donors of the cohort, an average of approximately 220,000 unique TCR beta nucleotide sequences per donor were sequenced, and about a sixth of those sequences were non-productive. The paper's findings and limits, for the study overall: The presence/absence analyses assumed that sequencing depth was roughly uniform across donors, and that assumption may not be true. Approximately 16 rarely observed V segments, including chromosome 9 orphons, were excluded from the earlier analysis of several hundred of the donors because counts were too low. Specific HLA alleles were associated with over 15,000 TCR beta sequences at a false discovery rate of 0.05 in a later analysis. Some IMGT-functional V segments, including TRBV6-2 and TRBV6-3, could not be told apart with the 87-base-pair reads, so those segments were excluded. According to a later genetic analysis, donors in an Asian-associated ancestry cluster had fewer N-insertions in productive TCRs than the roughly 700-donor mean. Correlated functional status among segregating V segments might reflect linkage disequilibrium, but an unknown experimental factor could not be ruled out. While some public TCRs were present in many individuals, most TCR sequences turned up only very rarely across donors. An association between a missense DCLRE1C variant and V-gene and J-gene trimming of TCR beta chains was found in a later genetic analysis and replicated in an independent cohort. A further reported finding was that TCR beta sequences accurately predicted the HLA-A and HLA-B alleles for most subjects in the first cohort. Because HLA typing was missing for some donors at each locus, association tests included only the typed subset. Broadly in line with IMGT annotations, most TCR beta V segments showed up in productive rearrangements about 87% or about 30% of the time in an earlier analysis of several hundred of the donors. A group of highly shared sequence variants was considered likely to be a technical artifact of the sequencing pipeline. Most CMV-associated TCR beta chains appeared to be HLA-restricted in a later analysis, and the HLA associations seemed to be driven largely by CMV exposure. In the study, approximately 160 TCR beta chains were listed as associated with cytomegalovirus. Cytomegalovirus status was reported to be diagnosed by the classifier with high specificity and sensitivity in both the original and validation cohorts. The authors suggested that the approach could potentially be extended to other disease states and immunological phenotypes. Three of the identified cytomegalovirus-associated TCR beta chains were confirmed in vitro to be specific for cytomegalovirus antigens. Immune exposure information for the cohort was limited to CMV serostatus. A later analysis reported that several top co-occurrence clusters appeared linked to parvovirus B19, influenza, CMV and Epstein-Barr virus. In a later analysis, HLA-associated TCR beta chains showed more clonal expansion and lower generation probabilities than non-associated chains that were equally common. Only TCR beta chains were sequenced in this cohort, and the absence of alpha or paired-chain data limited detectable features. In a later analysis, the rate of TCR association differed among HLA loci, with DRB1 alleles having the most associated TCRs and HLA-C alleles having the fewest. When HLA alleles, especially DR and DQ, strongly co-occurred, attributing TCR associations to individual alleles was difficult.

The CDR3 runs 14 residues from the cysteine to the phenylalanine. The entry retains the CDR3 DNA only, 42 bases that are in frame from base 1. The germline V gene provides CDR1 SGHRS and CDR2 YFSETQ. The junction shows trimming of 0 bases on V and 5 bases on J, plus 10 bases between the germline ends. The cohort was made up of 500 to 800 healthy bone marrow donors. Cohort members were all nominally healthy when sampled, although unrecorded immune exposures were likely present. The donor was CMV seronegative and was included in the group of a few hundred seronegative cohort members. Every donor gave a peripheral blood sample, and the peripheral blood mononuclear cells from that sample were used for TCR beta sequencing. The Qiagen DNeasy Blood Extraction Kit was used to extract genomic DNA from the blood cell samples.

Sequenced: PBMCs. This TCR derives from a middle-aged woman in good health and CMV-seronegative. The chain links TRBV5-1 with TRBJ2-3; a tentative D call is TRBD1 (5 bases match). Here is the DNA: TGCGCCAGCAGCTTGGGTGGGGCCCAAGATACGCAGTATTTT. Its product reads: CASSLGGAQDTQYF.